The present T cell receptor (beta chain) was sequenced within a study of OX40 agonist ivuxolimab in advanced cancers. Describing the broader study: Ivuxolimab, which targeted the costimulatory receptor OX40 (CD134), was an agonistic, fully human IgG2 monoclonal antibody. The dose-escalation cohort was about 83% male with a mean age of approximately 60 years, ranging from roughly 23 to 85. Partial responses occurred in three dose-escalation patients, of whom one had hepatocellular carcinoma and two had cutaneous melanoma. Patients were allowed to have had prior anti-PD-1, anti-PD-L1 or anti-CTLA-4 therapy, and 40% of the dose-escalation patients had previously received checkpoint inhibitors. Among the roughly 54 dose-escalation patients, some 20 had hepatocellular carcinoma, approximately 15 melanoma, 9 renal cell carcinoma and 9 head and neck cancer. Peripheral TCRbeta sequencing was intended to test whether TCR sequence diversity was altered and clonal T-cell expansion was caused by ivuxolimab. Intravenous ivuxolimab was administered to patients every 2 weeks at six dose levels: 0.01, 0.1, 0.3, 1.5, 3 and 10 mg/kg. The paper covers the monotherapy dose-escalation part of the phase I ivuxolimab trial, which included N ≈ 52 patients. Overall results and qualifications from the work: On average, CD8+ T cells showed more expanded clones than CD4+ T cells after ivuxolimab. In partial responders in the 0.1-3.0 mg/kg groups, normalized peripheral clonal expansion was found to be among the lowest, especially among CD8+ T cells. Low levels of normalized T-cell clonal expansion were also seen in some patients who did not respond. At doses from 0.1 to 3.0 mg/kg, clonal expansion was seen in both CD4+ and CD8+ blood T cells between baseline and week 6. The antigen specificity of the peripheral T cells that underwent clonal expansion was not determined.

Genomic DNA was extracted from sorted cells for sequencing of the TCRbeta CDR3 region. The immunoSEQ Assay was used for sequencing of TCRbeta CDR3 regions. TCRdb retrieved this table from immuneACCESS and kept in-frame rearrangements only. Not all clones are present; in checked studies, unresolved V genes account for under half, and no reason is known for the remainder. Present in this sample are over 55,000 clones, 84% of which were seen just once. Jointly, the top ten make up 1.6% of the sample. Concerning this clone: Its antigen is not yet known. It has no much larger one-base neighbor in the sample; base qualities were not kept.

The trial excluded patients who had a history of autoimmune disease or who were on systemic immunosuppression. Peripheral blood for TCR sequencing was collected from all dose cohorts at baseline, on cycle 4 day 1, and on cycle 7 day 1. The samples were drawn from a first-in-human, open-label, multicenter phase I dose-escalation trial of ivuxolimab. Adults with locally advanced or metastatic head and neck squamous cell, hepatocellular, melanoma or renal cell carcinoma were enrolled in the trial. CD4+ and CD8+ T cells were sorted separately from peripheral blood before TCR sequencing. This specimen consisted of CD4+ or CD8+ T cells sorted from blood, obtained in a trial of the OX40 agonist ivuxolimab. The receptor's source is an adult with an advanced solid tumor such as melanoma, head and neck, liver or kidney cancer.

The DNA sequence is given as TGTGCCTGGAGTGTACACCAGGGGGGTACGAATGATCCCCAGCATTTT. It is translated as CAWSVHQGGTNDPQHF. This chain is built from TRBV30 and TRBJ1-5; 7 bases in the middle match TRBD1. The CDR3 spans 16 residues, from the cysteine through the phenylalanine. Only CDR3 DNA is held: 48 bases, read in frame from base 1. Via the germline V gene (reference sequence), CDR1 is GTSNPN and CDR2 SVGIG. V ends up 0 bases short and J 10 bases short, with an unmatched junction base count of 15.